The text below deals with one T cell receptor beta chain. In the source study's methods: Amplification with reference gene primers provided the estimates of nucleated cell counts. Profiling relied on immunoSEQ multiplex PCR, and the TCRdb table lists in-frame clones only, not all of them. V and J calls and clone size are given by that table; D and trimming were obtained from the DNA. The sample shows 300,000 or so clones, around 87% of them seen only once. With 0 bases removed from V and 5 bases from J, the gap between germline ends came to 19 bases. Germline assignment: CDR1 GTSNPN and CDR2 SVGIG (reference sequence). The CDR3 length is 16 residues. The sample comes from a study of blood T cell repertoires in COVID-19. Background on the study: Acute and convalescent COVID-19 specimens originated in the United States, Italy and Spain. T cells, B-cell-depleted T cells, or PBMCs provided the cDNA or gDNA that served as material.

The sample comprised peripheral blood. The origin of this receptor is a woman aged 35 to 49 who had recovered from COVID-19. The chain combines TRBV30 with TRBJ1-2; D is uncertain. In DNA, the CDR3 is TGTGCCTGGAGTGTACGGTACAGCCCCGCGGGGTATGGCTACACCTTC. This codes for CAWSVRYSPAGYGYTF.